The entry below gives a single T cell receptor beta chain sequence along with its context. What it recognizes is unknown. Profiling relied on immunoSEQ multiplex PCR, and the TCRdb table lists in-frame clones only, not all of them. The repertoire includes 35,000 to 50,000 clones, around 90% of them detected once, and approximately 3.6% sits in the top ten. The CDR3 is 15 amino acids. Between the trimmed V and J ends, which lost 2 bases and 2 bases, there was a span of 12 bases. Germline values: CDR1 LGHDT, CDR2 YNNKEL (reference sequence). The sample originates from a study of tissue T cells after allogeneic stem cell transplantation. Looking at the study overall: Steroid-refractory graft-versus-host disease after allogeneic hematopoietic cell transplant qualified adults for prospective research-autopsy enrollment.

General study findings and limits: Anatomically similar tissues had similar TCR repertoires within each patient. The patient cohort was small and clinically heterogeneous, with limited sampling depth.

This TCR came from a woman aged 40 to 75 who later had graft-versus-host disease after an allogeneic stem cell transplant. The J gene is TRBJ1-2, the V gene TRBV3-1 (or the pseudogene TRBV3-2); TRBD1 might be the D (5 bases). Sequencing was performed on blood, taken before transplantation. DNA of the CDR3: TGTGCCAGCAGCCAAAAGGGGTGGGGGAACTATGGCTACACCTTC. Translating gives CASSQKGWGNYGYTF.